This TCR beta chain was sequenced for a study of human T cells and chemical hapten exposure. The time point denotes: patch test 2, 6 weeks after DPC sensitization. Treatment of the sample: therapeutic diphenylcyclopropenone sensitization with weekly scalp DPC. From germline, CDR1 is SGHDN and CDR2 FVKESK. The CDR3 contains 13 residues. Trimming cost V 4 bases and J 12 bases; bases outside gene matches: 2. TCRdb ran MiXCR on the RACE reads and lists one entry per CDR3 protein. In the table there are some 150,000 distinct CDR3 sequences, about an eighth of which are singletons. The sequence came from a woman in her 50s with alopecia areata. Some clones in this sample may be carry-over from other donors' samples. The sequenced sample was whole blood, obtained in connection with sensitization to the hapten diphenylcyclopropenone (DPC). V is TRBV14 and J is TRBJ2-1; TRBD2 matches at 14 bases. As DNA, the CDR3 is TGTGCCAGCAGCCTGGGACTAGCGGGAGTGCAGTTCTTC. It encodes CASSLGLAGVQFF.